Following are 22 T cell receptor beta chains from one sample sequenced in a study of T cells in Graves' hyperthyroidism and ophthalmopathy. TCR beta CDR3 region amplification was performed from RNA transcripts. During a first-round RT-PCR of the TCR CDR3, the HTBI primer set was used. TCRdb redid the calling of the multiplex PCR reads with MiXCR, one entry per CDR3 protein. The sample gives 400,000 to 450,000 distinct CDR3 sequences, about 15% of which show up once; around 14% is in the top ten. Material: blood. The receptor source for this set is a man between 18 and 29 years old with Graves' ophthalmopathy.

This clonotype was observed many times. The chain combines TRBV5-1 with TRBJ2-1; no firm D call. The germline V gene has CDR1 SGHRS and CDR2 YFSETQ. Trimming removed 0 bases at V and 4 bases at J, with 8 bases between. The CDR3 covers 14 residues. Here the CDR3 reads CASSLGQEYNEQFF. As DNA, the CDR3 is TGCGCCAGCAGCTTGGGACAAGAGTACAATGAGCAGTTCTTC.

In its sample, this clonotype was seen many times. The gene calls are TRBV20-1 and TRBJ1-5; tentatively, D is TRBD1 (5 bases). This CDR3 is 12 amino acids long. The germline gives CDR1 DFQATT, CDR2 SNEGSKA (reference sequence). V lost 4 bases to trimming and J lost 7 bases, with 11 bases between them. The CDR3 sequence is CSAIRVQQPQHF. Here the CDR3 DNA reads TGCAGTGCTATCAGGGTTCAACAGCCCCAGCATTTT.

The genes are TRBV10-2 and TRBJ1-5; TRBD1 agrees at 10 bases. After removal of 5 bases from V and 8 bases from J, the junction contained 9 bases not matched to a gene. The CDR3 runs 15 residues. Germline V lookup: CDR1 WSHSY, CDR2 SAAADI. The CDR3 sequence: CASSSGQGRIEPQHF. CDR3 DNA sequence: TGCGCCAGCAGTTCGGGACAGGGGCGGATTGAGCCCCAGCATTTT.

This clonotype appeared many times. V is TRBV7-3 and J is TRBJ2-3; no definite D call. This CDR3 has 13 residues. CDR1 and CDR2 (germline): SGHTA, FQGTGA. V was clipped by 0 bases and J by 5 bases, with 6 bases between them. The CDR3 sequence: CASSLTEKDTQYF. The CDR3 nucleotides are TGTGCCAGCAGCTTAACGGAAAAAGATACGCAGTATTTT.

V usage is TRBV10-2 and J usage is TRBJ2-2; a weak D match, TRBD1 (6 bases). This CDR3 is built from 15 residues. The V end lost 6 bases, the J end lost 1 base, and 12 bases lay between the germline ends. Germline lookup yields CDR1 WSHSY and CDR2 SAAADI. The CDR3 is CASRLGQRNTGELFF. The CDR3 nucleotides read TGCGCCAGCAGGTTGGGACAACGGAACACCGGGGAGCTGTTTTTT.

In this sample, this clonotype turned up a few times. The J gene is TRBJ2-7, the V gene TRBV14; TRBD1 aligns across 8 bases. CDR3 length: 15 amino acids. Germline V gene data show CDR1 as SGHDN and CDR2 as FVKESK. V lost 8 bases and J lost 2; bases outside the gene matches: 11. The CDR3 loop reads CASSYRTGPTYEQYF. The CDR3 DNA sequence: TGTGCCAGCTCCTATCGGACAGGGCCTACCTACGAGCAGTACTTC.

Concerning this clonotype: Germline is not matched at one junction end, which may reflect a read error. The chain is built from TRBV4-1 and TRBJ1-1, with 7 bases identical to TRBD1. Germline V lookup: CDR1 MGHRA, CDR2 YSYEKL. The CDR3 loop spans 14 amino acids. The CDR3: CTSSQVGQVAEAFF. In nucleotides, the CDR3 is TGCACCAGCAGCCAAGTTGGACAGGTCGCTGAAGCTTTCTTT.

Ten or more counts support this clonotype. The V and J genes are TRBV27 and TRBJ2-3, with 8 bases aligning to TRBD1. The CDR3 spans 18 residues. CDR1 MNHEY and CDR2 SMNVEV come from the germline V gene (reference sequence). The J segment lost 2 bases and the V segment lost 4 bases, leaving 14 bases of the junction unmatched. This CDR3 is CASSSTGGRGPFTDTQYF. Written as DNA, the CDR3 is TGTGCCAGCAGTTCTACAGGGGGACGGGGCCCCTTCACAGATACGCAGTATTTT.

This clonotype was observed many times. V usage is TRBV20-1 and J usage is TRBJ1-2; D gene unclear. CDR1 and CDR2 (germline): DFQATT, SNEGSKA (reference sequence). There are 13 residues in the CDR3. The V and J ends lost 6 bases and 8 bases respectively, with 19 bases between them. DNA of the CDR3: TGCAGTGCCAGCAGTCCGGGAACCTTGGGCTACACCTTC. Encoded protein: CSASSPGTLGYTF.

The sample holds many counts of this clonotype. CDR3 amino acids: CASSRPQGGQFF. The CDR3 nucleotides are TGTGCCAGCAGCCGACCCCAGGGAGGGCAGTTCTTC. The rearrangement links TRBV7-6 to TRBJ2-1, with D possibly being TRBD2 (6 bases). The germline V gene encodes CDR1 SGHVS and CDR2 FNYEAQ. Trimming stripped 5 bases from V and 12 bases from J, with 14 bases between. The CDR3 spans 12 residues.

This sequence joins TRBV19 and TRBJ2-1; 12 bases line up with TRBD2. The J call may be wrong; the DNA end is better matched by TRBJ2-7. The CDR3 is 16 residues long. Germline CDR1 and CDR2: LNHDA and SQIVND (reference sequence). The CDR3 sequence: CASNPILAGGYNEQYF. The CDR3, as DNA: TGTGCCAGTAACCCCATACTAGCGGGGGGCTACAATGAGCAGTACTTC.

This clonotype was counted between two and nine times. V gene TRBV5-1 combines with J gene TRBJ2-5; D perhaps matches TRBD1 (6 bases). From germline, CDR1 is SGHRS and CDR2 YFSETQ. V lost 1 base and J 3 bases, leaving 10 bases between the germline ends. The CDR3 runs 14 residues. The CDR3 DNA follows: TGCGCCAGCAGCTTGTATGCAGGGGAAGAGACCCAGTACTTC. Translation gives CASSLYAGEETQYF.

This clonotype was counted ten times or more. The chain uses TRBV18 and TRBJ1-2; 8 bases map to TRBD1. The germline V gene encodes CDR1 KGHSH and CDR2 LQKENI. With V trimmed by 6 bases and J by 7 bases, 10 bases remained unmatched. This CDR3 region has 14 residues. CDR3 bases: TGTGCCAGCTCCCCCCCGGACAGGGAGGGTGGCTACACCTTC. It codes for CASSPPDREGGYTF.

This clonotype was detected many times. The chain joins TRBV12-3 or TRBV12-4 to TRBJ1-5, with a tentative D call TRBD1 (5 bases). The CDR3 runs to 15 residues. V gave up 3 bases and J gave up 2 bases, with 11 bases separating them. The CDR3 DNA is TGTGCCAGCAGTTTCCAGGGTCGGGGCAATCAGCCCCAGCATTTT. It yields the protein CASSFQGRGNQPQHF.

The chain has TRBV3-1 and TRBJ2-1, with 12 bases lining up with TRBD2. Trimming at V came to 4 bases and at J to 7 bases, leaving 8 bases not matched to a gene. CDR1 and CDR2 from the germline V gene are LGHDT and YNNKEL (reference sequence). This CDR3 spans 16 amino acids. The CDR3 reads CASSPPTSGGWNEQFF. DNA of the CDR3: TGTGCCAGCAGCCCCCCGACTAGCGGGGGATGGAATGAGCAGTTCTTC.

This clonotype was detected ten times or more. The chain recombines TRBV6-5 with TRBJ2-5; tentative D call: TRBD2 (7 bases). This CDR3 is 16 amino acids long. V lost 2 bases and J lost 4, with 17 bases in between. Germline values: CDR1 MNHEY, CDR2 SVGAGI. The chain's CDR3 is CASSYGGASGVETQYF. CDR3 DNA: TGTGCCAGCAGTTACGGGGGGGCCTCGGGTGTAGAGACCCAGTACTTC.

For this clonotype: Since a much larger clone is just one base distant, this may be a read error. V and J are TRBV7-2 and TRBJ2-5; 9 bases are a match to TRBD1. The CDR3 consists of 18 residues. Germline V CDR1 and CDR2: SGHTA, FQGNSA. The CDR3 sequence: CASSLGTGGVGPQETQHF. Written as DNA, the CDR3 is TGTGCCAGCAGCTTAGGTACAGGGGGCGTCGGTCCTCAAGAGACCCAGCACTTC.

This clonotype was counted many times. This chain connects TRBV20-1 to TRBJ2-1, with 8 bases identical to TRBD2. Germline CDR1 and CDR2: DFQATT and SNEGSKA (reference sequence). V was pared by 4 bases and J by 3 bases, with 5 bases of the junction left unmatched. The length of the CDR3 is 14 residues. The CDR3 here is CSATIAGIYNEQFF. The CDR3 nucleotides read TGCAGTGCTACCATAGCGGGGATCTACAATGAGCAGTTCTTC.

This clonotype turned up a few times. The rearrangement uses TRBV19 and TRBJ1-1, with D hard to call. Trimming removed 5 bases at V and 6 bases at J, with 10 bases between. Germline CDR1 LNHDA, CDR2 SQIVND (reference sequence). The CDR3 has 12 residues. The CDR3 loop reads CASSARTAEAFF. Written as DNA, the CDR3 is TGTGCCAGTAGTGCGAGGACCGCTGAAGCTTTCTTT.

The table lists this clonotype with a few counts. This rearrangement joins TRBV6-5 to TRBJ1-6; D is uncertain. CDR3 length: 16 residues. The germline V gene encodes CDR1 MNHEY and CDR2 SVGAGI. The V and J ends lost 2 bases and 1 base respectively, with 9 bases between them. CDR3 in amino acids: CASSYDVYSYNSPLHF. DNA for the CDR3: TGTGCCAGCAGTTACGATGTGTATTCCTATAATTCACCCCTCCACTTT.

The sample holds many counts of this clonotype. V and J are TRBV4-1 and TRBJ2-7; the D is unclear. V was pared by 2 bases and J by 0 bases, with 11 bases between. Per germline, CDR1 MGHRA and CDR2 YSYEKL. The CDR3 has 15 amino acids. DNA of the CDR3: TGCGCCAGCAGCCAACTACTGGGATACTCCTACGAGCAGTACTTC. Translating it yields CASSQLLGYSYEQYF.

This clonotype was counted only a few times. The V gene is TRBV24-1, the J gene TRBJ2-7; D might be TRBD1 (6 bases). CDR1 is KGHDR and CDR2 is SFDVKD in the germline V gene. Trimming pared 4 bases from V and 5 bases from J, leaving 17 bases between. This CDR3 is 15 amino acids long. CDR3 in amino acids: CATSDLRDTRNEQYF. The CDR3 DNA reads as TGTGCCACCAGTGACCTCCGGGACACAAGGAACGAGCAGTACTTC.